The clone carrying this TCR beta chain was counted ten times or more. The data were taken from a study of early T cells in non-severe SARS-CoV-2 infection. The V and J ends lost 6 bases and 5 bases, in that order; junction bases with no gene match: 6. CDR1 is MDHEN, CDR2 SYDVKM, per germline. The CDR3 contains 14 residues. MiXCR was run by TCRdb on the 5' RACE reads, yielding one entry per CDR3 protein. The data contain roughly 50,000 distinct CDR3 sequences, approximately 8.5% of them singletons. This rearrangement joins TRBV28 to TRBJ1-1; TRBD1 aligns across 10 bases. The sequencing input was whole blood. The origin of this receptor is an adult who was a healthcare worker with PCR-confirmed SARS-CoV-2 infection or an uninfected control (not recorded which). The CDR3, as DNA: TGTGCCAGCAGCCACCCGGACAGGGGGACTGAAGCTTTCTTT. Amino acids: CASSHPDRGTEAFF.